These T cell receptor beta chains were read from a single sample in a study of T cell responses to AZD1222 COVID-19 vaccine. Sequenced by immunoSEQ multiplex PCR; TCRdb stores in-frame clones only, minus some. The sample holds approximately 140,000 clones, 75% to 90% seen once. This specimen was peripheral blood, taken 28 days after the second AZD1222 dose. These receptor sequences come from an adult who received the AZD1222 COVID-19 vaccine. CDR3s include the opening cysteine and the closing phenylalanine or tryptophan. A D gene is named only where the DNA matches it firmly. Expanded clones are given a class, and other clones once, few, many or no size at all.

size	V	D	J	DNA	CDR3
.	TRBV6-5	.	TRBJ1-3	TGTGCCAGCAGGCCGGGGGGGACTGGTGGAAACACCATATATTTT	CASRPGGTGGNTIYF
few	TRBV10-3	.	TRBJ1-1	TGTGCCATCAGTGAGGTGGTGGGGGTCTCGAACACTGAAGCTTTCTTT	CAISEVVGVSNTEAFF
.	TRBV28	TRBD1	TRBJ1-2	TGTGCCAGCAGTTCCCCCGGGACAGGAGAGAACTATGGCTACACCTTC	CASSSPGTGENYGYTF
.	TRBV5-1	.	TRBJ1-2	TGCGCCAGCAGCTTGGCCGGGACAACAAACTATGGCTACACCTTC	CASSLAGTTNYGYTF
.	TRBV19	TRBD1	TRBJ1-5	TGTGCCAGTAGTATACCCGGGACAGCTTCAAATAGCAATCAGCCCCAGCATTTT	CASSIPGTASNSNQPQHF
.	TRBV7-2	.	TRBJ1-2	TGTGCCAGAAACCCCCTCAGCGGGGGGGTTAACTATGGCTACACCTTC	CARNPLSGGVNYGYTF
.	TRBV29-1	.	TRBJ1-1	TGCAGCGTCGCCTGGGGTACCGGAGGGACTGAAGCTTTCTTT	CSVAWGTGGTEAFF
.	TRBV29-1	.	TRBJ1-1	TGCAGCGTTTTTCGGAACACTGAAGCTTTCTTT	CSVFRNTEAFF
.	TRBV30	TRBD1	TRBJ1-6	TGTGCCTGGAGCGGACAGGGGGGATCCTATAATTCACCCCTCCACTTT	CAWSGQGGSYNSPLHF
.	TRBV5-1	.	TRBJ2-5	TGCGCCAGCAGCTTTGAACAGGGGGGGGAGACCCAGTACTTC	CASSFEQGGETQYF
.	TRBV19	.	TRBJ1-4	TGTGCCAGTAGCAAGGACAAGTATGAAAAACTGTTTTTT	CASSKDKYEKLFF
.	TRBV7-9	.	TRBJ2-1	TGTGCCAGCAGCTTAGCTTCGGGGACCAATGAGCAGTTCTTC	CASSLASGTNEQFF
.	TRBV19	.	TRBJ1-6	TGTGCCAGTACCCCGGGACAACTTAATTCACCCCTCCACTTT	CASTPGQLNSPLHF
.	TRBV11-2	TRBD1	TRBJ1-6	TGTGCCGCCTCCTCAGGGGGAGATTCACCCCTCCACTTT	CAASSGGDSPLHF
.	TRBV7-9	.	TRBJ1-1	TGTGCCAGCAGCTTAGGACAGAGAGCGAACACTGAAGCTTTCTTT	CASSLGQRANTEAFF
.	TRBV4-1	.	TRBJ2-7	TGCGCCAGCAGCCAAGCCGTTGGAGGATCCCAGTACGAGCAGTACTTC	CASSQAVGGSQYEQYF
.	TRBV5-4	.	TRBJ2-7	TGTGCCAGCAGCCCGGCCCCAGGGGTCTACGAGCAGTACTTC	CASSPAPGVYEQYF
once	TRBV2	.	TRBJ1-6	TGTGCCAGCAAAAGGGAAAGCTCCTATAATTCACCCCTCCACTTT	CASKRESSYNSPLHF
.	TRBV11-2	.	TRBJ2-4	TGTGCCAGCAGCTCAACAACGACACGACTCCTAGCCAAAAACATTCAGTACTTC	CASSSTTTRLLAKNIQYF
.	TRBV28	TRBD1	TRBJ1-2	TGTGCCAGCAGTCCAGGGGGGGGGCTTGCCTATGGCTACACCTTC	CASSPGGGLAYGYTF
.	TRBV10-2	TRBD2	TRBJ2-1	TGCGCCAGCAGCGTAGCGGGGGGGTCCTACAATGAGCAGTTCTTC	CASSVAGGSYNEQFF
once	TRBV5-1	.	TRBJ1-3	TGCGCCAGCAGCTTAGCCCCGGGCATCTCTGGAAACACCATATATTTT	CASSLAPGISGNTIYF
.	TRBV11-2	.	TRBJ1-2	TGTGCCAGCAGCTTATCCGGAAACTATGGCTACACCTTC	CASSLSGNYGYTF
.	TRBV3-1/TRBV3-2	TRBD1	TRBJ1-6	TGTGCCAGCAGCCACGAGGGCACGGGACAGGGGGATTCACCCCTCCACTTT	CASSHEGTGQGDSPLHF
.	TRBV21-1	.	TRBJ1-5	TGTGCCAGCAGCAATGGAAGGAATTTGGGACAGGGGTCGCCCTTGATGCCCCAGCATTTT	CASSNGRNLGQGSPLMPQHF
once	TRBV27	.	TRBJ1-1	TGTGCCAGCAGCCTCTTAGACGGGTTGGAAGCTTTCTTT	CASSLLDGLEAFF
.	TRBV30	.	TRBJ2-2	TGTGCCTGGAGTGTTCCCGGGGCCGGGGAGCTGTTTTTT	CAWSVPGAGELFF
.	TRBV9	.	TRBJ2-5	TGTGCCAGCAGCCCCCACGGACCCGTAACACAAGAGACCCAGTACTTC	CASSPHGPVTQETQYF
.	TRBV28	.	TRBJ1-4	TGTGCCAGCACTACTGGAAAGGAAAAACTGTTTTTT	CASTTGKEKLFF
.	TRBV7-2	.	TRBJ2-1	TGTGCCAGCAGCTTAGCCGGACAGTCACACAATGAGCAGTTCTTC	CASSLAGQSHNEQFF
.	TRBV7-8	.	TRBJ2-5	TGTGCCAGCAGCTTAGAGGCTCGGCTAGGCGCCCAAGAGACCCAGTACTTC	CASSLEARLGAQETQYF
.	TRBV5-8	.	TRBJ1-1	TGTGCCAGCAGCTTGTTTGGGGTACAGGGATTGAACACTGAAGCTTTCTTT	CASSLFGVQGLNTEAFF
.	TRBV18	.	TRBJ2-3	TGTGCCAGCTCACAGGGTCGCACAGATACGCAGTATTTT	CASSQGRTDTQYF
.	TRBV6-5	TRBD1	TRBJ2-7	TGTGCCAGCAGTCTTAGGACAGGGTCCGACGAGCAGTACTTC	CASSLRTGSDEQYF
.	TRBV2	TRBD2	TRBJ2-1	TGTGCCAGGGCTAGCGGGAGCTCCTACAATGAGCAGCTCTTC	CARASGSSYNEQLF
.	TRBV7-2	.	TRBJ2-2	TGTGCCAGTCCCCCCCGTGGCGCAGGGAACACCGGGGAGCTGTTTTTT	CASPPRGAGNTGELFF
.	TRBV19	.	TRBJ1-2	TGTGCCAGTATAGCGGGCACAGGGCAACCGGGATATGGCTACACCTTC	CASIAGTGQPGYGYTF
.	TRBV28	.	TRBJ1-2	TGTGCCAGCAGTCCCCCAGGGAGGGGCGGCTATGGCTACACCTTC	CASSPPGRGGYGYTF
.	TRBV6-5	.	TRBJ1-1	TGTGCCAGCGGAACATTATCAAGTGAAGCTTTCTTT	CASGTLSSEAFF
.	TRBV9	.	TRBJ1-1	TGTGCCAGCAGCTCCCGGGTCGGGAACACTGAAGCTTTCTTT	CASSSRVGNTEAFF
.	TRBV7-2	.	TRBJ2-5	TGTGCCAGCAGCTTAGGGGTGGACCAGTACTTC	CASSLGVDQYF
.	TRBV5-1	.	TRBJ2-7	TGCGCCAGCAGCTTGGAAACGGGGGCTGGATACGAGCAGTACTTC	CASSLETGAGYEQYF
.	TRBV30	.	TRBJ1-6	TGTGCCTGGAGTCCATCCGGGACCTATAATTCACCCCTCCACTTT	CAWSPSGTYNSPLHF
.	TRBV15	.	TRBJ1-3	TGTGCCACCAGCAGGCAAACAGGAATCTCTGGAAACACCATATATTTT	CATSRQTGISGNTIYF
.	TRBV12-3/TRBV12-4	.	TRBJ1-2	TGTGCCAGCAGCCGATCCTATGGCTACACCTTC	CASSRSYGYTF
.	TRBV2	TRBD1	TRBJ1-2	TGTGCCAGCAGTACGACAGGGAGCTATGGCTACACCTTC	CASSTTGSYGYTF
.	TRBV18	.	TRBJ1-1	TGTGCCAGCTCACCATTGCGGGGGGACACTGAAGCTTTCTTT	CASSPLRGDTEAFF
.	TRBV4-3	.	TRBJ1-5	TGCGCCAGCAGCCAAGATCAGCAGGGAGGGCAGCCCCAGCATTTT	CASSQDQQGGQPQHF
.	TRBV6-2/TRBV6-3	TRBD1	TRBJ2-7	TGTGCCAGCAGTTCCGGACAGGGTGGACCCTACGAGCAGTACTTC	CASSSGQGGPYEQYF
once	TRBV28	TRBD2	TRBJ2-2	TGTGCCAGCAGTTCCCGGACTAGAGCCGGGGTGGGGGAGCTGTTTTTT	CASSSRTRAGVGELFF
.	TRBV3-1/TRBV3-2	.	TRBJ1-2	TGTGCCAGCAGCCAAGGGGGGGCCGGAAACGGGGTCGGCTACACCTTC	CASSQGGAGNGVGYTF
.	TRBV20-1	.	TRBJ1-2	TGCAGTGCTACTATCGCTGGCTACACCTTC	CSATIAGYTF
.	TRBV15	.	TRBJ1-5	TGTGCCACCAGCAGAGGAGTAGGGGGAGAGTCCTACCAGCCCCAGCATTTT	CATSRGVGGESYQPQHF
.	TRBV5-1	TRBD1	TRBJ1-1	TGCGCCAGCAGCTTGGGGACAGGGGCGCCTGAAGCTTTCTTT	CASSLGTGAPEAFF
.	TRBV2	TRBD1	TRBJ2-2	TGTGCCAGCAGCGACAGGGGGTACACCGGGGAGCTGTTTTTT	CASSDRGYTGELFF
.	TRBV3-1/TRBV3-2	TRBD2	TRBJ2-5	TGTGCCAGCAGCCTATGGGCGGGGGGGGAGACCCAGTACTTC	CASSLWAGGETQYF
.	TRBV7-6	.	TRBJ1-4	TGTGCCAGCAGCCAGAGGCCGGTTGCAACTAATGAAAAACTGTTTTTT	CASSQRPVATNEKLFF
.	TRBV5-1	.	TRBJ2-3	TGCGCCAGCAGCTTGGATACAAGAGACACAGATACGCAGTATTTT	CASSLDTRDTDTQYF